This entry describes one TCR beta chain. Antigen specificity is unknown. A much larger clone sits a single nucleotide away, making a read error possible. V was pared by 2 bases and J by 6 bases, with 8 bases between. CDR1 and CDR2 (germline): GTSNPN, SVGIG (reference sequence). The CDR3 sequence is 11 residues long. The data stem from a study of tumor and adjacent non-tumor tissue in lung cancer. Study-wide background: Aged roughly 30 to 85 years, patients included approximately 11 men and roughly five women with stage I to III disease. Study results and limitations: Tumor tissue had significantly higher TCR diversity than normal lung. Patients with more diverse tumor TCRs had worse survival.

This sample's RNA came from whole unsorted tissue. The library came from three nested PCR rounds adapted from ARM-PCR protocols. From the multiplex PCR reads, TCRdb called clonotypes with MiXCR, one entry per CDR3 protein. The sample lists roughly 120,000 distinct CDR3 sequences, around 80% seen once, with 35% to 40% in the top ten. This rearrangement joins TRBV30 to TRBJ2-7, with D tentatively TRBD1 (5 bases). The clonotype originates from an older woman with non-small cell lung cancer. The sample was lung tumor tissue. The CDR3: CAWSFRGEQYF. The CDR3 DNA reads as TGTGCCTGGAGTTTTAGGGGCGAGCAGTACTTC.